The clone carrying this T cell receptor beta chain was seen only a few times. This sample is part of a study of cytomegalovirus exposure and HLA in healthy donors. Both 60 Vbeta primers and 13 Jbeta primers went into the PCR. Only in-frame clones appear in the TCRdb table, and some are missing; sequencing was by immunoSEQ multiplex PCR. The sample holds some 91,000 clones, around 74% seen once. Germline V CDR1 and CDR2: MNHNS, SASEGT. The germline V and J ends were trimmed by 5 bases and 2 bases, with 13 bases remaining between them. The CDR3 sequence is 14 residues long. The sequenced material came from PBMCs. This clonotype was obtained from a man in his forties in good health and CMV-seropositive. The chain recombines TRBV6-1 with TRBJ2-7; possibly TRBD1 for D (6 bases). The DNA of the CDR3 is TGTGCCAGCAGTCCCTCGGACAGCCCCTACGAGCAGTACTTC. Amino acids: CASSPSDSPYEQYF.